This record looks at one TCR beta chain sequence and its context. Its antigen is still unknown. This may be a read error, as it is one base from a much larger clone. Exclusion of patients followed from uncontrolled infection, other autoimmune disease, pregnancy or lactation. Thyroid ultrasound and orbital computed tomography, with clinical symptoms and serum thyroxine and TRAb, informed diagnoses. This specimen comes from a study of T cells in Graves' hyperthyroidism and ophthalmopathy. Study results and caveats: Model output signaled ophthalmopathy a median around 6.9 months ahead of onset. In blood, most of the thyroid clonotypes expanded above 0.001 were also present.

The V end was cut by 4 bases, the J end by 2 bases, with 15 bases between. Germline assignment: CDR1 SGHRS and CDR2 YFSETQ. This CDR3 comprises 15 residues. Amplification targeted TCR beta CDR3 regions from RNA transcripts. HTBI primers drove first-round RT-PCR of the TCR CDR3. TCRdb re-derived calls from the multiplex PCR reads in MiXCR, one entry per CDR3 protein. Here the sample spans 540,000 or so distinct CDR3 sequences, about half being singletons. This sequence was found in an adult woman with Graves' disease, either hyperthyroidism or ophthalmopathy (not recorded which). The sequencing input was peripheral blood or thyroid tissue (not recorded which). This chain uses TRBV5-1 with TRBJ2-5; no clear D. CDR3 DNA sequence: TGCGCCAGCAGCGGCGACGGTGGAACACAAGAGACCCAGTACTTC. This codes for CASSGDGGTQETQYF.